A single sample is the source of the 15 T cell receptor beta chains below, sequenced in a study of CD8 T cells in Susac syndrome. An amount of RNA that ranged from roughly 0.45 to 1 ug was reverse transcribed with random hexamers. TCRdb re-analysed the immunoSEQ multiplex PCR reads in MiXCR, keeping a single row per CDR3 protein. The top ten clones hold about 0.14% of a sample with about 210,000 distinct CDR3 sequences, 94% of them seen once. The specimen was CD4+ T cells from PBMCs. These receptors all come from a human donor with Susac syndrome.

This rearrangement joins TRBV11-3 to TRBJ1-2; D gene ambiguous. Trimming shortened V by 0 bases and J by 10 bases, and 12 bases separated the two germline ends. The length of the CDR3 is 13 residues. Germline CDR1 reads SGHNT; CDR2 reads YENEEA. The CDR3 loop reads CASSLDPYTTYTF. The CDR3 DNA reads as TGTGCCAGCAGCTTAGATCCCTACACCACCTACACCTTC.

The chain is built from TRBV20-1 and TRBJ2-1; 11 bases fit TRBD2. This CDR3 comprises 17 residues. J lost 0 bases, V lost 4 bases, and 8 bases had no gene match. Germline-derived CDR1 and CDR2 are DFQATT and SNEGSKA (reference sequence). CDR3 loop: CSANTRLAGSSYNEQFF. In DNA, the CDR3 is TGCAGTGCTAATACACGACTAGCGGGGAGCTCCTACAATGAGCAGTTCTTC.

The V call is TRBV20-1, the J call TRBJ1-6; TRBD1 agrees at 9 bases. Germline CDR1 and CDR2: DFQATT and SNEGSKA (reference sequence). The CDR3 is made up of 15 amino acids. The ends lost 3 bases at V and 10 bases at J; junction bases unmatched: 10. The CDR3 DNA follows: TGCAGTGCTAGTCCGGGACAGGGCCAGTTCTCACCCCTCCACTTT. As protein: CSASPGQGQFSPLHF.

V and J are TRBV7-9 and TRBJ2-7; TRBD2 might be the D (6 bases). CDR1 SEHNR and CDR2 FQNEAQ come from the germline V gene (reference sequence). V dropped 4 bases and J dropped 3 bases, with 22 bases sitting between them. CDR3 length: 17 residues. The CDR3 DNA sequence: TGTGCCAGCAGCTCCCCTCCGGTGGCGGGACGGCGCTACGAGCAGTACTTC. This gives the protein CASSSPPVAGRRYEQYF.

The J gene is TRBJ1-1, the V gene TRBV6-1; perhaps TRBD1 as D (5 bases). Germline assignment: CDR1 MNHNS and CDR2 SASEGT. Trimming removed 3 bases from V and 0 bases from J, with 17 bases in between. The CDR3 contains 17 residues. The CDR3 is CASSENRDSGLNTEAFF. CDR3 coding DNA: TGTGCCAGCAGTGAGAACCGGGACTCGGGCTTGAACACTGAAGCTTTCTTT.

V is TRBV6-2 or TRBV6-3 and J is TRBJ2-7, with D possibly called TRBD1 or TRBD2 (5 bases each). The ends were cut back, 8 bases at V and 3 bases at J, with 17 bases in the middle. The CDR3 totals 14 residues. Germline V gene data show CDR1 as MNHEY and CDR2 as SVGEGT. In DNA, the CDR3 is TGTGCCAGCGTTCGGGACGGCGGACTCTACGAGCAGTACTTC. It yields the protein CASVRDGGLYEQYF.

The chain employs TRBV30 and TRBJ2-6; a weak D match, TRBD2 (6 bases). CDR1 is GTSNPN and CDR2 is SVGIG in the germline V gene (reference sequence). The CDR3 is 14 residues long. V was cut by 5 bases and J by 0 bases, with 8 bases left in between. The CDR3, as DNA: TGTGCCTGGGCCGGGGGCTCTGGGGCCAACGTCCTGACTTTC. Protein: CAWAGGSGANVLTF.

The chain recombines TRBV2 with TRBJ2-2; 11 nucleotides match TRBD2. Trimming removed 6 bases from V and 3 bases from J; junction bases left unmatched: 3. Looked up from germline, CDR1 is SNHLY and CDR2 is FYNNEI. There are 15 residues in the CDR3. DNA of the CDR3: TGTGCCAGCAGCACGGGACTAGCGGACACCGGGGAGCTGTTTTTT. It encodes CASSTGLADTGELFF.

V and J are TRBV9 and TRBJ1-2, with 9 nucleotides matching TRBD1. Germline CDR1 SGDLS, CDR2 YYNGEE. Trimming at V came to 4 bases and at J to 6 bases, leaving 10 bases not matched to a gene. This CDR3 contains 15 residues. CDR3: CASSLEGQGNDGYTF. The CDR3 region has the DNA TGTGCCAGCAGCCTAGAGGGACAGGGAAACGATGGCTACACCTTC.

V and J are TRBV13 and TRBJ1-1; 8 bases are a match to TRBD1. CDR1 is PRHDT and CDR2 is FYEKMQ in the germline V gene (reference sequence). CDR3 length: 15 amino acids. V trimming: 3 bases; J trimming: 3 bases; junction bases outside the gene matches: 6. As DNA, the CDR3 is TGTGCCAGCAGCTTCGGTCTACAGGGGGACACTGAAGCTTTCTTT. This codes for CASSFGLQGDTEAFF.

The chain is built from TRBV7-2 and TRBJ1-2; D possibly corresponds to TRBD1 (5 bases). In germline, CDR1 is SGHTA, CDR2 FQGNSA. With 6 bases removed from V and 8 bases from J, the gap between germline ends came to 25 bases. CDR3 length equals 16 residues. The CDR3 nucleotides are TGTGCCAGCAGTCCAACTACCGGGACGGACTACAACGGCTACACCTTC. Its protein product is CASSPTTGTDYNGYTF.

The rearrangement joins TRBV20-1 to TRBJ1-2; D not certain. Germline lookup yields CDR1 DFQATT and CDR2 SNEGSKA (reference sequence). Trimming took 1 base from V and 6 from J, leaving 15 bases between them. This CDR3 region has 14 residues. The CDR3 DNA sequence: TGCAGTGCTAGAGGTAGCGAAGTTTATAATGGCTACACCTTC. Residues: CSARGSEVYNGYTF.

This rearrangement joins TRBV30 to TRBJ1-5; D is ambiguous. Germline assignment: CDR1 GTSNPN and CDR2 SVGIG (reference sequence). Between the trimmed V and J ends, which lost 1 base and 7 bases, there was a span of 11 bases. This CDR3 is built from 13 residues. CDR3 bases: TGTGCCTGGAGTGCCGACCGGGAACAGCCCCAGCATTTT. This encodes CAWSADREQPQHF.

The CDR3 region is CASSPNGETQYF. The CDR3 DNA follows: TGTGCCAGCAGTCCGAATGGCGAGACCCAGTACTTC. This sequence joins TRBV12-3 or TRBV12-4 and TRBJ2-5; D uncertain. The CDR3 covers 12 residues. Trimming cost V 5 bases and J 5 bases, with 9 bases left between them.

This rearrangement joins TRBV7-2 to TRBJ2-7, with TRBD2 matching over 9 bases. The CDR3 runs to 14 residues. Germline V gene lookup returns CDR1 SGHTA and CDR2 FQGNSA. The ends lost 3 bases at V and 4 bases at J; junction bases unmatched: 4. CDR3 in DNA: TGTGCCAGCAGCTTGAGCGGGGGGCAATACGAGCAGTACTTC. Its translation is CASSLSGGQYEQYF.